The 10 T cell receptor beta chains below were found in one sample sequenced in a study of control samples from healthy donors and cancer patients. Here immunoSEQ multiplex PCR was the method, and the copy in TCRdb shows in-frame clones only, minus some. The repertoire has about 96,000 clones, approximately 95% of them found once; the top ten carry more than 7%. What was sequenced was blood. The source is a young man in good health.

The chain recombines TRBV30 with TRBJ2-2, with D maybe TRBD2 (6 bases). The V gene's germline CDR1 is GTSNPN and CDR2 SVGIG (reference sequence). There are 13 residues in the CDR3. V dropped 2 bases and J dropped 5 bases, with 9 bases sitting between them. The CDR3 DNA is TGTGCCTGGAGTCCGGGGGAGACCGGGGAGCTGTTTTTT. Encoded protein: CAWSPGETGELFF.

The CDR3 nucleotides are TGTGCCAGCAGTCCGCTCGGGGGGCTGAACACCATATATTTT. Translating gives CASSPLGGLNTIYF. The genes are TRBV27 and TRBJ1-3, with a weak D call TRBD1 (6 bases). The CDR3 has 14 residues. Per germline, CDR1 MNHEY and CDR2 SMNVEV (reference sequence). V was pared by 5 bases and J by 7 bases, with 15 bases between.

The J gene is TRBJ1-2, the V gene TRBV28; D remains ambiguous. The CDR3 has 13 residues. V lost 6 bases to trimming and J lost 8 bases, with 16 bases between them. Germline V CDR1 and CDR2: MDHEN, SYDVKM. CDR3 residues: CASSSEDFVGYTF. The CDR3 DNA reads TGTGCCAGCAGCTCCGAGGACTTTGTCGGCTACACCTTC.

The chain combines TRBV29-1 with TRBJ1-3; D remains unclear. The CDR3 has 13 residues. Germline values: CDR1 SQVTM, CDR2 ANQGSEA. The V and J ends lost 4 bases and 0 bases respectively, with 7 bases between them. The CDR3 reads CSVAVGSGNTIYF. CDR3 bases: TGCAGCGTTGCAGTGGGCTCTGGAAACACCATATATTTT.

The chain is built from TRBV5-1 and TRBJ1-2; a weak D match, TRBD1 (5 bases). Germline assignment: CDR1 SGHRS and CDR2 YFSETQ. The CDR3 runs 12 residues. V was trimmed by 7 bases and J by 8 bases, leaving 15 bases between them. The CDR3 is CASHRWGGGYTF. The CDR3 bases are TGCGCCAGCCATCGATGGGGGGGAGGCTACACCTTC.

This chain uses TRBV29-1 with TRBJ2-1; D gene unclear. V lost 5 bases, J lost 0 bases, and 17 bases lay in between. The CDR3 has 16 amino acids. Germline V CDR1 and CDR2: SQVTM, ANQGSEA. CDR3 sequence reads: CSVLPARYASYNEQFF. CDR3 sequence (DNA): TGCAGCGTTCTACCCGCGCGCTACGCCTCCTACAATGAGCAGTTCTTC.

The J gene is TRBJ2-1, the V gene TRBV24-1; 7 bases fit TRBD1. CDR1 and CDR2 (germline): KGHDR, SFDVKD. The CDR3 covers 16 residues. The V gene end was trimmed by 1 base and the J gene end by 6 bases; junction bases not matched to a gene: 8. CDR3 loop: CATSDFSAGGINEQFF. The DNA of the CDR3 is TGTGCCACCAGTGATTTCTCGGCAGGGGGTATCAATGAGCAGTTCTTC.

About this clone itself: At one boundary the junction diverges from the germline segment, which might be a read error. The chain uses TRBV3-1 (or the pseudogene TRBV3-2) and TRBJ2-1, with a weak D call TRBD1 (6 bases). The CDR3 length is 16 residues. CDR1 is LGHDT, CDR2 YNNKEL, per germline (reference sequence). The CDR3 sequence is CVSSRTAERIYNEQFF. The CDR3 DNA is TGTGTCAGCAGCCGGACAGCGGAGAGGATCTACAATGAGCAGTTCTTC.

This chain connects TRBV2 to TRBJ2-3; D is undetermined. Deletions cut 8 bases from V and 4 bases from J, with 13 bases between. The CDR3 length is 13 residues. Germline CDR1 SNHLY, CDR2 FYNNEI. The CDR3 protein is CASFPGASDTQYF. In nucleotides, the CDR3 is TGTGCCAGCTTCCCGGGCGCCTCAGATACGCAGTATTTT.

The gene calls are TRBV5-1 and TRBJ2-7; no clear D. This CDR3 contains 11 residues. V lost 4 bases and J lost 5, with 7 bases in between. The germline CDR1 and CDR2 sequences are SGHRS and YFSETQ. Here the CDR3 reads CASSSKDEQYF. The CDR3 nucleotides are TGCGCCAGCAGCAGCAAAGACGAGCAGTACTTC.